This T cell receptor (beta chain) was sequenced during a study of cytomegalovirus exposure and HLA in healthy donors (dated by TCRdb to the late 2010s). Regarding the research as a whole: In an earlier analysis of some 550 of the donors, less than 350 Gb of sequence data and 117 million unique TCR beta sequences from roughly 200 million T cells were reported. Roughly 310 gigabases of sequencing data and 80 million or so unique TCR sequences were included in an early release covering around 600 HLA-typed donors. The genetic ancestry cluster associated with self-reported Caucasian donors included 81% of the roughly 400 genotyped donors. The study was designed to test whether signatures of past pathogen exposure could be identified by cataloging public T cell receptors. Using immunosequencing, the study profiled T cell repertoires from 640 or so subjects and related those repertoires to cytomegalovirus serostatus. Along with the approximately 700-subject first cohort, a separate validation cohort of approximately 110 different subjects was used. To predict cytomegalovirus infection status, the study combined high-throughput TCR immunosequencing, statistical association of individual TCRs with disease status, and machine learning. A later analysis re-analyzed previously published TCR beta repertoires from 650 to 800 donors and added high-resolution HLA genotyping to study TCR occurrence patterns. Rather than using new phenotypic data, the later analysis identified candidate immune exposures from TCR beta sequences and from how often those sequences occurred across donors. An earlier analysis of 587 of the donors used high-throughput TCR beta sequencing to judge whether each TCR beta V gene segment behaved as functional or pseudogenic. Donor age, sex, ethnicity and CMV serostatus were compiled together with the repertoire data. A later genetic analysis took genome-wide SNP genotypes for about three fifths of the 666 donors and used that subset as a discovery cohort. All discovery cohort repertoires had been generated on a single sequencing platform. HLA typing included class I and class II loci at four-digit resolution. The number of typed donors differed by locus: roughly 629-640 for A, B, C, DRB1 and DQB1; approximately 540 for DQA1; some 610 for DPA1; and around 450 for DPB1. Several DR-DQ haplotypes were treated as single units for association and clustering because of strong linkage in the cohort. On average, 235,054 unique TCR beta nucleotide sequences were sequenced per donor among 398 genotyped donors of the cohort, with roughly 20% of those sequences being non-productive. The investigation overall reported the following: Compared with the approximately 670-donor mean, donors in an Asian-associated ancestry cluster had fewer N-insertions in productive TCRs, according to a later genetic analysis. In this cohort, only TCR beta chains were sequenced, and detectable features were limited by the absence of alpha or paired-chain data. For the cohort, immune exposure information was limited to CMV serostatus. When HLA alleles, especially DR and DQ, strongly co-occurred, TCR associations were difficult to assign to individual alleles. In a later analysis, most CMV-associated TCR beta chains were found to appear HLA-restricted, with HLA associations seemingly driven largely by CMV exposure. According to a later analysis, parvovirus B19, influenza, CMV and Epstein-Barr virus appeared linked to several top co-occurrence clusters. Correlated functional status among segregating V segments might reflect linkage disequilibrium, but an unknown experimental factor could not be ruled out. According to a later analysis, TCR association rates differed among HLA loci, with DRB1 alleles showing the most associated TCRs and HLA-C alleles showing the fewest. Cytomegalovirus status was reported to be diagnosed by the classifier with high specificity and sensitivity in both the original and validation cohorts. While some public TCRs were present in many individuals, most TCR sequences turned up only very rarely across donors. Because some donors lacked HLA typing at each locus, the association tests relied only on the typed subset. It was suggested by the authors that the approach could potentially be generalized to other disease states and immunological phenotypes. The presence/absence analyses assumed that sequencing depth was roughly uniform across donors, and that assumption may not be true. Compared with equally common non-associated chains, HLA-associated TCR beta chains in a later analysis were more clonally expanded and had lower generation probabilities. Specific HLA alleles were associated with 18,000 or so TCR beta sequences at a false discovery rate of 0.05 in a later analysis. A later genetic analysis associated a missense DCLRE1C variant with V-gene and J-gene trimming of TCR beta chains, and an independent cohort replicated the association. The earlier analysis of nearly 600 of the donors excluded 15 to 20 rarely observed V segments, including chromosome 9 orphons, because counts were too low. A further reported finding was that TCR beta sequences accurately predicted the HLA-A and HLA-B alleles for most subjects in the first cohort. Some IMGT-functional V segments, including TRBV6-2 and TRBV6-3, could not be distinguished by the 87-base-pair reads and were therefore excluded. In vitro tests confirmed that a few of the cytomegalovirus-associated TCR beta chains recognize cytomegalovirus antigens. In an earlier analysis of 450 to 750 of the donors, most TCR beta V segments appeared in productive rearrangements about 87% or about 30% of the time, broadly matching IMGT annotations. The study gave a list of more than 150 TCR beta chains associated with cytomegalovirus. A cluster of highly shared sequence variants was judged likely to represent a technical artifact of the sequencing pipeline.

The cohort was made up of 666 healthy bone marrow donors. All cohort members were sampled while nominally healthy, although unrecorded immune exposures were likely present. The donor tested CMV seronegative, placing the donor among the 350 or so seronegative members of the cohort. A peripheral blood sample was provided by each donor, and peripheral blood mononuclear cells were used for TCR beta sequencing. Genomic DNA was extracted from the blood cell samples with the Qiagen DNeasy Blood Extraction Kit. This clone was detected a few times. Its antigen is currently not known. Base quality data are lacking; no much larger clone is found one base away. V loses 0 bases, J loses 0 bases, and the germline ends lie 5 bases apart. Reading the germline V gene gives CDR1 SGHDN and CDR2 FVKESK. The CDR3 measures 14 amino acids from cysteine to phenylalanine. The only DNA kept is the CDR3, 42 bases in frame from the first base.

Library preparation was by the immunoSEQ multiplex PCR assay. A mixture of 60 forward primers for TCR Vbeta segments and 13 reverse primers for TCR Jbeta segments was used in the multiplex PCR. Amplification of the CDR3 region of rearranged TCR beta genes was performed with a multiplex PCR assay on genomic DNA. The amplified TCR beta libraries were sequenced on the Illumina HiSeq System as 87-base-pair reads. Under the source paper's analysis protocol: Across the 600 to 700 repertoires, a later analysis counted roughly 84 million unique TCR beta chains, 9 million to 14 million of which were shared by at least two donors. Raw reads were error-corrected and collapsed into unique sequences by a nearest-neighbor algorithm in which closely related sequences were merged to remove PCR and sequencing errors. CDR3 sequences were aligned to IMGT reference sequences to assign V, D and J gene segments. Each retained sequence needed at least a six-nucleotide match to both a V gene segment and a J gene segment. Rearrangements were classified as productive when the CDR3 lacked stop codons and remained in frame with V and J, and all other rearrangements were classified as non-productive. Following IMGT convention, CDR3 was defined as the stretch from the second conserved V-encoded cysteine to the conserved J-encoded phenylalanine. The earlier analysis of a few hundred of the donors excluded sequences that lacked an unambiguous match to a single V gene segment. An earlier analysis of several hundred of the donors called V segments functional above 56.7% productive rearrangements and segregating when the between-donor standard deviation exceeded 5%. A statistical classification framework was built to diagnose cytomegalovirus status from the catalog of TCR beta chain sequences. V and J gene assignment, in a later analysis, came from comparing TCR nucleotide sequences with IMGT/GENE-DB human TR gene sequences. The TCRdist pipeline was used in a later analysis to assign CDR3 sequences and most-parsimonious VDJ recombination scenarios. In a later analysis, each TCR beta chain was defined by its CDR3 amino acid sequence together with its V-gene family, and reads without a unique V-gene family were excluded. A later analysis removed over 500 highly shared, low-generation-probability nucleotide sequences to deal with suspected cross-contamination and a sequencing artifact. For each public chain, a later analysis derived a clonal expansion index from normalized ranks of inferred template counts within each repertoire. In a later analysis, generation probabilities were computed using a VDJ recombination model fitted to out-of-frame rearrangements, and the results were checked against IGoR. A later analysis scored TCR-TCR, TCR-HLA and TCR-CMV co-occurrence with hypergeometric tests, applying a repertoire-size bias correction to TCR pairs. A later analysis estimated false discovery rates by permuting HLA or CMV assignments 20 times. In a later analysis, co-occurring TCRs were grouped with DBSCAN, and TCRdist sequence similarity was added when clustering was performed within HLA-allele-positive subsets. Repertoires with fewer than 30,000 or more than 120,000 public chains were left out of co-occurrence clustering, as were five repertoires with anomalous nucleotide sharing. TCRdb's version of the immuneACCESS table is confined to in-frame rearrangements and falls short of the full clone set. An unresolved V gene accounts for under half of the shortfall where checked; the remainder is of unknown origin. The V and J calls and clone size come from that table; D and trimming were worked out from the DNA. The sample records roughly 200,000 clones, under 85% of which are singletons. The top ten clonotypes cover roughly 1.5% of the sample.

The origin of this receptor is a man in his forties or fifties in good health and CMV-seronegative. The chain couples TRBV14 to TRBJ1-1; the D gene is not confidently resolved. Sequences were obtained from PBMCs. The sequenced DNA: TGTGCCAGCAGCCAAGAGTTATTGAACACTGAAGCTTTCTTT. This yields the protein CASSQELLNTEAFF.